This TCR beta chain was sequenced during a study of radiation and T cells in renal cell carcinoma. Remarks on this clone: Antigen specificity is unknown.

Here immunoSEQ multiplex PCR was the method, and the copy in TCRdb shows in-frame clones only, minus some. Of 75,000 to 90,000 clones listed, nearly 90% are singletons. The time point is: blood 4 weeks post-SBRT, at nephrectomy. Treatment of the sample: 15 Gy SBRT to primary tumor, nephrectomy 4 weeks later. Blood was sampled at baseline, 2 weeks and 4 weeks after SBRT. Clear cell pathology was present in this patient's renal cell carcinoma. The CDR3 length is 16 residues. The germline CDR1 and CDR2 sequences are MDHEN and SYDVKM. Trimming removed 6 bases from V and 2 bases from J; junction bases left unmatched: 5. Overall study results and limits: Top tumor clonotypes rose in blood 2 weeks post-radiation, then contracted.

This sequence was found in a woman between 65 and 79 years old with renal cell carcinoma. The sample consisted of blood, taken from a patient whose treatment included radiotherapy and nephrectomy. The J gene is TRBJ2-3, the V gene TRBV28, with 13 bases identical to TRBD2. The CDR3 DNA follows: TGTGCCAGCAGGGGGACTAGCGGGATGACCACAGATACGCAGTATTTT. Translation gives CASRGTSGMTTDTQYF.